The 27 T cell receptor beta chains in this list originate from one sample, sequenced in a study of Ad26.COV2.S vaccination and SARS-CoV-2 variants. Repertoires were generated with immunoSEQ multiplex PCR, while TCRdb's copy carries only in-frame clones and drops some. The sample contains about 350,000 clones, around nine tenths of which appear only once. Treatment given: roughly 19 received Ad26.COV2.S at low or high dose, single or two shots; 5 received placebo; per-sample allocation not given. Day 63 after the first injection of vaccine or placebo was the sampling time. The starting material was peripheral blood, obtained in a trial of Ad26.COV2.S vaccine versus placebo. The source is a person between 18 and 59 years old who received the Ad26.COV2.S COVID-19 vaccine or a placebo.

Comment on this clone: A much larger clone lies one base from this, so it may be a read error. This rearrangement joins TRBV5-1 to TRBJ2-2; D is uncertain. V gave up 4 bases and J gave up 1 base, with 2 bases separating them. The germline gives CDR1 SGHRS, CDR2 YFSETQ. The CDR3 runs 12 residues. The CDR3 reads CASSQNTGELFF. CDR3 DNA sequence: TGCGCCAGCAGCCAGAACACCGGGGAGCTGTTTTTT.

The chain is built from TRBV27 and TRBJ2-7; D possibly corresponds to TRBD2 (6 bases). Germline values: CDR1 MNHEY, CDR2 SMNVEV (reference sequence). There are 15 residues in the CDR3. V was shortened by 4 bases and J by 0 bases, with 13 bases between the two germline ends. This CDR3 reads CASSYSGLSSYEQYF. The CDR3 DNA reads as TGTGCCAGCAGTTACTCCGGACTAAGCTCCTACGAGCAGTACTTC.

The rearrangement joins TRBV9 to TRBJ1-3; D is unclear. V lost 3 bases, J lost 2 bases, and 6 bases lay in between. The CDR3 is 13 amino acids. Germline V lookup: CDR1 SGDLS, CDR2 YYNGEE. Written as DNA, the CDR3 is TGTGCCAGCAGCGGCTCGCCTGGAAACACCATATATTTT. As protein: CASSGSPGNTIYF.

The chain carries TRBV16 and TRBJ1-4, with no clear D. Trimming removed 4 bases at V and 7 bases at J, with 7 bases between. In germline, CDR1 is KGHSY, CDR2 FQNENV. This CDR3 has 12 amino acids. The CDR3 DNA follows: TGTGCCAGCAGCCTCTATGGTGAAAAACTGTTTTTT. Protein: CASSLYGEKLFF.

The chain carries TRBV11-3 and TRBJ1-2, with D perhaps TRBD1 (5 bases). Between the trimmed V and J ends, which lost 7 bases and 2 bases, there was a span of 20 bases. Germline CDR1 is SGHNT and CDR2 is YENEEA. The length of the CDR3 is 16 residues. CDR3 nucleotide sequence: TGTGCCAGCATATTCTGGGGGGGAGGGGAGAACTATGGCTACACCTTC. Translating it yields CASIFWGGGENYGYTF.

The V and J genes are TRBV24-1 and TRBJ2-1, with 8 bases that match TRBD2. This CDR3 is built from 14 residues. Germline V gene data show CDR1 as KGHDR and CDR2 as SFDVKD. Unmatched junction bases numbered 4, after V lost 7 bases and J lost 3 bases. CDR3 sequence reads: CATRGSGSYNEQFF. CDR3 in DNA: TGTGCCACCAGAGGAAGCGGGAGCTACAATGAGCAGTTCTTC.

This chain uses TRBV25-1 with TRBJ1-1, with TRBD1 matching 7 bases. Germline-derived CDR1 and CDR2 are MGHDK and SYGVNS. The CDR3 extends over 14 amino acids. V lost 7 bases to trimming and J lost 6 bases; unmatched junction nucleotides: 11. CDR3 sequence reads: CASMSDRITPEAFF. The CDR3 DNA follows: TGTGCCAGCATGTCGGACAGGATCACCCCTGAAGCTTTCTTT. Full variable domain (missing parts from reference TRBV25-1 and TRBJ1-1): EADIYQTPRYLVIGTGKKITLECSQTMGHDKMYWYQQDPGMELHLIHYSYGVNSTEKGDLSSESTVSRIRTEHFPLTLESARPSHTSQYLCASMSDRITPEAFFGQGTRLTVV.

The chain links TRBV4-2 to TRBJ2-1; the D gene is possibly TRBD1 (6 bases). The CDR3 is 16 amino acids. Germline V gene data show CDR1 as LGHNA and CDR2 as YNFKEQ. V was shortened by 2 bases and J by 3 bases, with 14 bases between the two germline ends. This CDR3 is CASSQLYGTNYNEQFF. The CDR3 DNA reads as TGTGCCAGCAGCCAACTCTACGGGACAAACTACAATGAGCAGTTCTTC.

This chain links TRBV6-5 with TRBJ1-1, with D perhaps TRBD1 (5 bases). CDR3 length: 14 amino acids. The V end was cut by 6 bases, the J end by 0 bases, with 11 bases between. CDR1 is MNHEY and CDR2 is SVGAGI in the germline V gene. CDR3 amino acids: CASRGRQMNTEAFF. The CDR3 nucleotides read TGTGCCAGCAGGGGCCGACAGATGAACACTGAAGCTTTCTTT.

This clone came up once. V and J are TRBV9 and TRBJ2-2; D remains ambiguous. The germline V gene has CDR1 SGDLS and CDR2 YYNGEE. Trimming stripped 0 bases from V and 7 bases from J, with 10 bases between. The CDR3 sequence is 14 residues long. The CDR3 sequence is CASSVGTELGELFF. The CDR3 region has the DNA TGTGCCAGCAGCGTAGGGACGGAGCTCGGGGAGCTGTTTTTT.

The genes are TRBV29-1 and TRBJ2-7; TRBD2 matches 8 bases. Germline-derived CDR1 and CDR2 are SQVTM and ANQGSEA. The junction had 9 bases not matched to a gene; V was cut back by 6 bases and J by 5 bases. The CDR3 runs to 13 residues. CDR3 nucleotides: TGCAGCGTCCAGACTAGCGAGGCCAACGAGCAGTACTTC. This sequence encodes CSVQTSEANEQYF.

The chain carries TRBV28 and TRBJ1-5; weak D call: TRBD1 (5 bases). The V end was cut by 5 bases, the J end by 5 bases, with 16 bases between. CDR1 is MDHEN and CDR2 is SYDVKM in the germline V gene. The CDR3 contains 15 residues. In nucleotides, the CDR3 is TGTGCCAGCAGTAGTGGGGGTGGGCCCCATCAGCCCCAGCATTTT. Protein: CASSSGGGPHQPQHF.

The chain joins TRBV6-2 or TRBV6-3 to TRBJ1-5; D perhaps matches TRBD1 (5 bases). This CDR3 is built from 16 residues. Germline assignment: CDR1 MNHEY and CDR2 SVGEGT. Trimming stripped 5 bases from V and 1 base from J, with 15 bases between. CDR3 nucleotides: TGTGCCAGCAGTCCCGGGGGAGGGTACAGCAATCAGCCCCAGCATTTT. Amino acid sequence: CASSPGGGYSNQPQHF.

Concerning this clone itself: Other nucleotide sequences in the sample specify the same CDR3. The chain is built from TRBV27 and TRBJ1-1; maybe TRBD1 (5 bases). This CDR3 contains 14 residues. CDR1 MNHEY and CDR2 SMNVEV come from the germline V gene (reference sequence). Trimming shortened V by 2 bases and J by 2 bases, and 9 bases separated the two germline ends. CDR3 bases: TGTGCCAGCAGTTTAAGGGACCTAAACACTGAAGCTTTCTTT. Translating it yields CASSLRDLNTEAFF.

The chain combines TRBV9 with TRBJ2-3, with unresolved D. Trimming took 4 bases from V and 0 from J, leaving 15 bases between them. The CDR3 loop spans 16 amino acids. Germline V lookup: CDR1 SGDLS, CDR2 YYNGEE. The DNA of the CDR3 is TGTGCCAGCAGCCCACGCCCCGTGGGTAGCACAGATACGCAGTATTTT. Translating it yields CASSPRPVGSTDTQYF.

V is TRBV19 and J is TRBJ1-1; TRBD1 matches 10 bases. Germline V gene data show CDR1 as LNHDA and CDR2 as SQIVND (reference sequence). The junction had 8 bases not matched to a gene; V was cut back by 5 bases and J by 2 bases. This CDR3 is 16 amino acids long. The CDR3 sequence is CASSPGRDRGNTEAFF. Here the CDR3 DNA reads TGTGCCAGTAGTCCGGGAAGGGACAGGGGAAACACTGAAGCTTTCTTT. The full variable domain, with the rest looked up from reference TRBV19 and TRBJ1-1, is DGGITQSPKYLFRKEGQNVTLSCEQNLNHDAMYWYRQDPGQGLRLIYYSQIVNDFQKGDIAEGYSVSREKKESFPLTVTSAQKNPTAFYLCASSPGRDRGNTEAFFGQGTRLTVV.

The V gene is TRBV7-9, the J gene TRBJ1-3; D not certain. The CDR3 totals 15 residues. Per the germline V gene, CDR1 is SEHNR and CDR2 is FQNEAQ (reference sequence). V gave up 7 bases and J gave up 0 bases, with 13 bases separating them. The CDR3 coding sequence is TGTGCCAGCATTCTTGGGCGGTTCTCTGGAAACACCATATATTTT. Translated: CASILGRFSGNTIYF.

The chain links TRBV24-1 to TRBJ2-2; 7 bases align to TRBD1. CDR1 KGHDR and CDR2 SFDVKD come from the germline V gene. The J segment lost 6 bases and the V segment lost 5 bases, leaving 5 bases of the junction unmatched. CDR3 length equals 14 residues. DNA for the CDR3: TGTGCCACCAGTGTACAGGGGCGCCCCGGGGAGCTGTTTTTT. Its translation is CATSVQGRPGELFF.

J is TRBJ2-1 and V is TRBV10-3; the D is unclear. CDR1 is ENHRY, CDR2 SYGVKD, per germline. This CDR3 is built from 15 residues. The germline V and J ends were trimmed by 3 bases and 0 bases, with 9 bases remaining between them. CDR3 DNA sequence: TGTGCCATCAGTGACAGGAGCAGCTCCTACAATGAGCAGTTCTTC. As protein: CAISDRSSSYNEQFF.

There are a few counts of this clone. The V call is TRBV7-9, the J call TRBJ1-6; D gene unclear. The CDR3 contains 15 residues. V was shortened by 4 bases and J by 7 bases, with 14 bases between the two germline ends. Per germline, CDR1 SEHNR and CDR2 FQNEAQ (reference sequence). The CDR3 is CASSSQWVSNSPLHF. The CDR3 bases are TGTGCCAGCAGCTCCCAATGGGTCTCAAATTCACCCCTCCACTTT.

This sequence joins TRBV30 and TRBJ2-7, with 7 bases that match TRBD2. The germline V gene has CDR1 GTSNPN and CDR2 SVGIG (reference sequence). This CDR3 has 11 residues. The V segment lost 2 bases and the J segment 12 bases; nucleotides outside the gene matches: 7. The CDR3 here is CAWSREGSRYF. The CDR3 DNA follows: TGTGCCTGGAGTAGGGAGGGGAGTCGGTACTTC.

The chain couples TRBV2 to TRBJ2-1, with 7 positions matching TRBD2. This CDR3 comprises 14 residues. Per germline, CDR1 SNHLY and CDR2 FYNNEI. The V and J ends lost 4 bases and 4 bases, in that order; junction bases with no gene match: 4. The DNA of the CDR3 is TGTGCCAGCAGTGCTGGCGGGAGTTACAATGAGCAGTTCTTC. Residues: CASSAGGSYNEQFF.

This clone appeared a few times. DNA of the CDR3: TGTGCCAGCGCGGCTCGACAGGGGGTAATAAATGAGCAGTTCTTC. Amino acids: CASAARQGVINEQFF. The gene calls are TRBV7-8 and TRBJ2-1; the match to TRBD1 covers 9 bases. From germline, CDR1 is SGHVS and CDR2 FQNEAQ. The CDR3 sequence is 15 residues long. With 8 bases clipped from V and 7 bases from J, the junction kept 12 bases outside the gene matches.

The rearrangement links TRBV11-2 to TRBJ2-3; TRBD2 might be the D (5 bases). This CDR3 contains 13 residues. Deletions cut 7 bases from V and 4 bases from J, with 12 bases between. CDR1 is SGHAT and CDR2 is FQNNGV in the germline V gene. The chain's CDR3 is CASTSWGADTQYF. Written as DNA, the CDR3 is TGTGCCAGCACCTCGTGGGGAGCAGATACGCAGTATTTT.

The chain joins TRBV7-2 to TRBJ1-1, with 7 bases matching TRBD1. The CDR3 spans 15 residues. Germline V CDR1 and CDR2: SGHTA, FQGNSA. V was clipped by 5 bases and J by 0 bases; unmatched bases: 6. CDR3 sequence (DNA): TGTGCCAGCAGCCCACAGACAGGGCTGAACACTGAAGCTTTCTTT. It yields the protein CASSPQTGLNTEAFF.

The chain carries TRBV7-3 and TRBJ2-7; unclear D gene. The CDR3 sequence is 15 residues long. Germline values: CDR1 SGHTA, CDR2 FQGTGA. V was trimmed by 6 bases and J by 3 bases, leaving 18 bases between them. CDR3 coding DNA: TGTGCCAGCAGTCCAGTCACCACCTACTACTACGAGCAGTACTTC. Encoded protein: CASSPVTTYYYEQYF.

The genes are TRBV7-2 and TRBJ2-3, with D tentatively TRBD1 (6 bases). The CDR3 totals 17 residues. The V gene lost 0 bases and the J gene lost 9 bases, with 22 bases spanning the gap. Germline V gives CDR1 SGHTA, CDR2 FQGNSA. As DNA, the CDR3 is TGTGCCAGCAGCTTAGCGCTACAGGGTAGGGGGTTGGCAACGCAGTATTTT. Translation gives CASSLALQGRGLATQYF. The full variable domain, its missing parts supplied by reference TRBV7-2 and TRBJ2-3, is GAGVSQSPSNKVTEKGKDVELRCDPISGHTALYWYRQSLGQGLEFLIYFQGNSAPDKSGLPSDRFSAERTGGSVSTLTIQRTQQEDSAVYLCASSLALQGRGLATQYFGPGTRLTVL.